The T cell receptor beta chain described here comes from a study of T cells after yellow fever vaccination. Overall study findings and caveats: Post-booster samples contained most primary-vaccination clones (approximately 96% CD4, around 90% CD8). The bulk population could contribute abundant contaminating clonotypes to FACS-sorted repertoires.

This clonotype occurred many times. What it binds is not known. TCRdb re-derived calls from the 5' RACE reads in MiXCR, one entry per CDR3 protein. The data show approximately 510,000 distinct CDR3 sequences, 21% seen once. V was shortened by 3 bases and J by 6 bases, with 11 bases between the two germline ends. CDR3 length: 13 amino acids. This sequence joins TRBV12-3 or TRBV12-4 and TRBJ1-1; maybe TRBD1 (5 bases). The TCR was taken from a young man who received the YFV17D yellow fever vaccine. Sample: PBMCs, taken about 20 days after the first yellow fever vaccination. The CDR3 nucleotides read TGTGCCAGCAGTTTTCGGCAGGGCGCTGAAGCTTTCTTT. It encodes CASSFRQGAEAFF.